These 21 T cell receptor beta chains originate from one sample sequenced in a study of cytomegalovirus exposure and HLA in healthy donors. PCR used 60 Vbeta primers and 13 Jbeta primers. Assay: immunoSEQ multiplex PCR; the TCRdb copy retains only in-frame clones and omits some. The sample contains over 200,000 clones, around four fifths of which appear only once. The sample taken for sequencing was PBMCs. The receptor set was obtained from a male donor in good health and CMV-seronegative.

This clone was found once. This chain links TRBV27 with TRBJ1-1; 8 positions agree with TRBD1. Trimming cost V 3 bases and J 5 bases; bases outside gene matches: 5. The CDR3 length is 14 residues. CDR1 MNHEY and CDR2 SMNVEV come from the germline V gene (reference sequence). The CDR3 DNA reads TGTGCCAGCAGTTTCCCGGACAGGGCAACTGAAGCTTTCTTT. Translation: CASSFPDRATEAFF.

The gene calls are TRBV19 and TRBJ2-1; 7 bases fit TRBD2. The CDR3 covers 15 residues. In germline, CDR1 is LNHDA, CDR2 SQIVND (reference sequence). Trimming removed 6 bases from V and 1 base from J; junction bases left unmatched: 6. The CDR3 loop is CASRNGGSSYNEQFF. DNA of the CDR3: TGTGCCAGTAGAAATGGCGGGAGTTCCTACAATGAGCAGTTCTTC.

The chain uses TRBV11-2 and TRBJ1-1, with D unresolved. Germline V lookup: CDR1 SGHAT, CDR2 FQNNGV. Trimming stripped 6 bases from V and 3 bases from J, with 5 bases between. The CDR3 spans 11 residues. CDR3 loop: CASSSDTEAFF. CDR3 bases: TGTGCCAGCAGTTCGGACACTGAAGCTTTCTTT.

The sample holds a few counts of this clone. V gene TRBV2 combines with J gene TRBJ1-4; D unclear. Between the trimmed V and J ends, which lost 6 bases and 3 bases, there was a span of 11 bases. Germline loops: CDR1 SNHLY, CDR2 FYNNEI. CDR3 length: 14 amino acids. CDR3: CASRAAGANEKLFF. The CDR3 nucleotides are TGTGCCAGCAGGGCAGCCGGGGCTAATGAAAAACTGTTTTTT.

This clone came up a few times. V and J are TRBV7-3 and TRBJ1-2; a weak D match, TRBD1 (6 bases). Germline CDR1 SGHTA, CDR2 FQGTGA. Trimming took 5 bases from V and 4 from J, leaving 11 bases between them. CDR3 length: 13 amino acids. CDR3 loop: CASSAGTSYGYTF. The CDR3 nucleotides are TGTGCCAGCAGCGCCGGGACATCCTATGGCTACACCTTC.

The chain employs TRBV2 and TRBJ1-2; 7 nucleotides align to TRBD1. Germline assignment: CDR1 SNHLY and CDR2 FYNNEI. Trimming cost V 5 bases and J 6 bases; bases outside gene matches: 12. The CDR3 loop spans 15 amino acids. CDR3 loop: CASSYTGTVSNGYTF. The CDR3, as DNA: TGTGCCAGCAGTTATACCGGGACAGTATCCAATGGCTACACCTTC.

The chain joins TRBV18 to TRBJ1-1; the match to TRBD1 covers 8 bases. Trimming removed 4 bases from V and 0 bases from J; junction bases left unmatched: 7. The germline gives CDR1 KGHSH, CDR2 LQKENI. The CDR3 runs 16 residues. CDR3 nucleotides: TGTGCCAGCTCACTAACAGGGGGAGGGGTGAACACTGAAGCTTTCTTT. Protein product: CASSLTGGGVNTEAFF.

This clone was seen more than once but under ten times. This chain uses TRBV6-5 with TRBJ1-5; 9 bases agree with TRBD1. CDR1 and CDR2 (germline): MNHEY, SVGAGI. The junction had 6 bases not matched to a gene; V was cut back by 5 bases and J by 7 bases. The CDR3 is made up of 14 amino acids. This CDR3 reads CASSGGTGRQPQHF. The CDR3 DNA reads as TGTGCCAGCAGTGGCGGGACAGGGAGACAGCCCCAGCATTTT.

The chain is built from TRBV19 and TRBJ2-4, with 11 bases identical to TRBD2. CDR1 and CDR2 (germline): LNHDA, SQIVND (reference sequence). The CDR3 is 16 amino acids. The ends lost 5 bases at V and 1 base at J; junction bases unmatched: 4. The CDR3 protein is CASSAGLADAKNIQYF. The CDR3 DNA sequence: TGTGCCAGTAGTGCGGGACTAGCGGACGCCAAAAACATTCAGTACTTC.

This sequence joins TRBV29-1 and TRBJ1-2, with a possible D match to TRBD1 (5 bases). This CDR3 comprises 14 residues. The V gene's germline CDR1 is SQVTM and CDR2 ANQGSEA. V lost 1 base and J lost 4, with 13 bases in between. CDR3 loop: CSVEGLEQAYGYTF. The CDR3 DNA reads as TGCAGCGTTGAAGGGCTCGAACAGGCCTATGGCTACACCTTC.

This clone was seen just once. The rearrangement joins TRBV27 to TRBJ2-5; TRBD2 matches at 9 bases. The J call may be wrong; the DNA end is better matched by TRBJ2-7. The CDR3 has 19 residues. Germline loops: CDR1 MNHEY, CDR2 SMNVEV (reference sequence). Here the CDR3 reads CASSPNVSGSGRSSYEQYF. CDR3 sequence (DNA): TGTGCCAGCAGTCCGAACGTATCCGGTAGCGGGAGAAGCTCCTACGAGCAGTACTTC.

The chain combines TRBV30 with TRBJ2-4; D might be TRBD2 (6 bases). In germline, CDR1 is GTSNPN, CDR2 SVGIG (reference sequence). V dropped 4 bases and J dropped 3 bases, with 7 bases sitting between them. The CDR3 is 12 amino acids. The CDR3 DNA reads TGTGCCTGGAATAGCGGCAAAAACATTCAGTACTTC. Protein: CAWNSGKNIQYF.

The rearrangement links TRBV6-5 to TRBJ2-1; 9 nucleotides line up with TRBD1. Looked up from germline, CDR1 is MNHEY and CDR2 is SVGAGI. The CDR3 is 15 amino acids. The V segment lost 2 bases and the J segment 7 bases; nucleotides outside the gene matches: 6. CDR3 residues: CASSYTGQGANEQFF. DNA of the CDR3: TGTGCCAGCAGTTACACGGGACAGGGTGCGAATGAGCAGTTCTTC.

Only a few counts were recorded for this clone. The V gene is TRBV10-1, the J gene TRBJ2-7, with D perhaps matching TRBD1 (6 bases). The CDR3 has 13 amino acids. The germline gives CDR1 WNHNN, CDR2 SYGVQD (reference sequence). V gave up 3 bases and J gave up 5 bases, with 11 bases separating them. The CDR3 DNA follows: TGCGCCAGCAGTGATCCTACAGGGAACGAGCAGTACTTC. Its translation: CASSDPTGNEQYF.

The V gene is TRBV4-2, the J gene TRBJ1-6; TRBD1 matches 8 bases. The V and J ends lost 5 bases and 10 bases, in that order; junction bases with no gene match: 10. Germline CDR1 and CDR2: LGHNA and YNFKEQ. The CDR3 is made up of 15 amino acids. In DNA, the CDR3 is TGTGCCAGCAGCGCCCGACAGGGGACAGTGTCACCCCTCCACTTT. It is translated as CASSARQGTVSPLHF.

V and J are TRBV5-4 and TRBJ2-5; 7 bases align to TRBD2. The CDR3 has 16 residues. Trimming at V came to 9 bases and at J to 5 bases, leaving 19 bases not matched to a gene. Germline CDR1 is SGHNT and CDR2 is YYREEE (reference sequence). CDR3 loop: CAIGILAAGTKETQYF. The CDR3 DNA follows: TGTGCCATCGGGATTCTAGCGGCGGGAACGAAGGAGACCCAGTACTTC.

The rearrangement uses TRBV4-1 and TRBJ2-1; 10 nucleotides agree with TRBD2. The CDR3 loop spans 16 amino acids. V was clipped by 8 bases and J by 6 bases; unmatched bases: 13. Germline CDR1 MGHRA, CDR2 YSYEKL. For the CDR3, the DNA is TGCGCCAGCTCCCCTAGCGGGAGACGTGGGGTCAATGAGCAGTTCTTC. Protein sequence: CASSPSGRRGVNEQFF.

The chain has TRBV28 and TRBJ2-7; weak D call: TRBD1 (5 bases). With 5 bases removed from V and 0 bases from J, the gap between germline ends came to 8 bases. The germline CDR1 and CDR2 sequences are MDHEN and SYDVKM. The CDR3 runs 13 residues. The CDR3 nucleotides are TGTGCCAGCAGTCGACAGCGCTCCTACGAGCAGTACTTC. This gives the protein CASSRQRSYEQYF.

This chain uses TRBV7-3 with TRBJ2-5; maybe TRBD2 (6 bases). V lost 2 bases and J lost 5, with 12 bases in between. Germline V CDR1 and CDR2: SGHTA, FQGTGA. The CDR3 has 14 residues. In DNA, the CDR3 is TGTGCCAGCAGCTTAGGTCTAGGGAGGGAGACCCAGTACTTC. This encodes CASSLGLGRETQYF. The variable domain in full, with the rest retrieved from reference TRBV7-3 and TRBJ2-5, is GAGVSQTPSNKVTEKGKYVELRCDPISGHTALYWYRQSLGQGPEFLIYFQGTGAADDSGLPNDRFFAVRPEGSVSTLKIQRTERGDSAVYLCASSLGLGRETQYFGPGTRLLVL.

The chain carries TRBV9 and TRBJ1-1, with D unclear. The CDR3 loop spans 16 amino acids. Germline CDR1 SGDLS, CDR2 YYNGEE. Trimming shortened V by 0 bases and J by 0 bases, and 12 bases separated the two germline ends. The CDR3 DNA reads TGTGCCAGCAGCGTAGGCCCCCACAGTTTGAACACTGAAGCTTTCTTT. Translated: CASSVGPHSLNTEAFF.

The chain is built from TRBV10-1 and TRBJ1-4; D perhaps matches TRBD1 (6 bases). This CDR3 comprises 21 residues. V was pared by 3 bases and J by 5 bases, with 31 bases between. The V gene's germline CDR1 is WNHNN and CDR2 SYGVQD (reference sequence). The CDR3 DNA reads as TGCGCCAGCAGTGAATCACCGATTACAGGGCAACATCCAACGAGCAATGAAAAACTGTTTTTT. Amino acids: CASSESPITGQHPTSNEKLFF.